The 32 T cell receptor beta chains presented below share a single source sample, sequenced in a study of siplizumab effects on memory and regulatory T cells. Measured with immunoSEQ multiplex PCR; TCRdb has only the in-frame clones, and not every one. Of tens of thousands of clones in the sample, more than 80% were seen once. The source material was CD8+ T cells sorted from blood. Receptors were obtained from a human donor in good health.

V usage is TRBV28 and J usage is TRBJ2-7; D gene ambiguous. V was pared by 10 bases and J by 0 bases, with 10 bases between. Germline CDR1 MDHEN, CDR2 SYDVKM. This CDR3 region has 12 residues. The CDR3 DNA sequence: TGTGCCATCTCCGCAAGCTCCTACGAGCAGTACTTC. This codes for CAISASSYEQYF. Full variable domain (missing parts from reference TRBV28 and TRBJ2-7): DVKVTQSSRYLVKRTGEKVFLECVQDMDHENMFWYRQDPGLGLRLIYFSYDVKMKEKGDIPEGYSVSREKKERFSLILESASTNQTSMYLCAISASSYEQYFGPGTRLTVT.

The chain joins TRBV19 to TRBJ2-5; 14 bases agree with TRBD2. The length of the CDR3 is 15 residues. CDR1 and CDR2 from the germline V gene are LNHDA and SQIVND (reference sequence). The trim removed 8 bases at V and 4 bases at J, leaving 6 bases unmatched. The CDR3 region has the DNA TGTGCCAGTCGAGGACTAGCGGGAGGAGGAGAGACCCAGTACTTC. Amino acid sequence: CASRGLAGGGETQYF. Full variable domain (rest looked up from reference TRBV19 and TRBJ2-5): DGGITQSPKYLFRKEGQNVTLSCEQNLNHDAMYWYRQDPGQGLRLIYYSQIVNDFQKGDIAEGYSVSREKKESFPLTVTSAQKNPTAFYLCASRGLAGGGETQYFGPGTRLLVL.

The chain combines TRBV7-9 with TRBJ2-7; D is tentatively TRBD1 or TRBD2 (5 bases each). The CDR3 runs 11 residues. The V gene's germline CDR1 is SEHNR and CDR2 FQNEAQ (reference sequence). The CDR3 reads CARGYPGEQYF. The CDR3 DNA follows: TGTGCTCGGGGCTATCCCGGCGAGCAGTACTTC.

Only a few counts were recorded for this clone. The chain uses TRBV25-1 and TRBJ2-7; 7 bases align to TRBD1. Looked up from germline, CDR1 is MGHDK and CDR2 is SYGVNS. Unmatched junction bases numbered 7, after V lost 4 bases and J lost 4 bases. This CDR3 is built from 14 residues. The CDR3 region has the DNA TGTGCCAGCAGTGTACAGGGGTCAGGTTACGAGCAGTACTTC. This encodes CASSVQGSGYEQYF.

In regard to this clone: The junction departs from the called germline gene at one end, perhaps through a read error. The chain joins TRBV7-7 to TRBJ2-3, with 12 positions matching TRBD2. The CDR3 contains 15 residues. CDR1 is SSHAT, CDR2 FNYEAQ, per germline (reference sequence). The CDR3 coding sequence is TGTGCTAGCAGCACTAGCGGGAGGAGCACAGATACGCAGTATTTT. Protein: CASSTSGRSTDTQYF. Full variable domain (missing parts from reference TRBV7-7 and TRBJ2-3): GAGVSQSPRYKVTKRGQDVTLRCDPISSHATLYWYQQALGQGPEFLTYFNYEAQPDKSGLPSDRFSAERPEGSISTLTIQRTEQRDSAMYRCASSTSGRSTDTQYFGPGTRLTVL.

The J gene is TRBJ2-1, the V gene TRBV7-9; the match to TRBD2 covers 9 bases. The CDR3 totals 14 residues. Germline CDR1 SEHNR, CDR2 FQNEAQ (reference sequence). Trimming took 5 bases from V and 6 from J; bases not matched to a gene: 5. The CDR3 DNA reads TGTGCCAGCAGCGTTAGCGGGAGACTCAATGAGCAGTTCTTC. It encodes CASSVSGRLNEQFF.

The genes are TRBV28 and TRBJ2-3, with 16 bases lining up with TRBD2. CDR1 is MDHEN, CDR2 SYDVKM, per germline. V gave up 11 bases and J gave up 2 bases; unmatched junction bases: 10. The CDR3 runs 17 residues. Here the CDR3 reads CAARGTSGRAYTDTQYF. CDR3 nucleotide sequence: TGTGCCGCCAGGGGGACTAGCGGGAGGGCATACACAGATACGCAGTATTTT.

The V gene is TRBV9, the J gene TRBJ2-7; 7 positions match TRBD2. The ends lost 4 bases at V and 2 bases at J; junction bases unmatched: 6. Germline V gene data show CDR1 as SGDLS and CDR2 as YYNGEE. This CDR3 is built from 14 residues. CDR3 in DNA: TGTGCCAGCAGCCCGAGGGAGGGAACCTACGAGCAGTACTTC. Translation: CASSPREGTYEQYF.

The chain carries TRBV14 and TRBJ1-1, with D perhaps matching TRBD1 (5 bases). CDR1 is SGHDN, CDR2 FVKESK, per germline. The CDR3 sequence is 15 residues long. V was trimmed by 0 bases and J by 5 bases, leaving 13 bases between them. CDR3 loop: CASSQDPREPTEAFF. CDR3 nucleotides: TGTGCCAGCAGCCAAGATCCCAGGGAGCCGACTGAAGCTTTCTTT.

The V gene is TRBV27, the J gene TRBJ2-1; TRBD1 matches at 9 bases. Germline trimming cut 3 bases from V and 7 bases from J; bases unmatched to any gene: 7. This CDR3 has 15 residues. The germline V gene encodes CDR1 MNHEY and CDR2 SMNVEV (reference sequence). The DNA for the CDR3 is TGTGCCAGCAGTTTTTACACAGGGGGCGGGAATGAGCAGTTCTTC. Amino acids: CASSFYTGGGNEQFF.

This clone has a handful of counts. The CDR3 DNA is TGTGCCAGTGATGCAGGGGGAAACACTGAAGCTTTCTTT. Amino acids: CASDAGGNTEAFF. The rearrangement links TRBV19 to TRBJ1-1, with 7 bases matching TRBD1. The CDR3 runs to 13 residues. The J segment lost 2 bases and the V segment lost 8 bases, leaving 5 bases of the junction unmatched. Germline V gene lookup returns CDR1 LNHDA and CDR2 SQIVND (reference sequence).

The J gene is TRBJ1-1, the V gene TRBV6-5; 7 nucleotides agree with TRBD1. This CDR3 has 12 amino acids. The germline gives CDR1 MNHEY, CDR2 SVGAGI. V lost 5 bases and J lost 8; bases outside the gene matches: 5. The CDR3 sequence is CASSHGTAEAFF. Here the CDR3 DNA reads TGTGCCAGCAGTCATGGGACAGCCGAAGCTTTCTTT.

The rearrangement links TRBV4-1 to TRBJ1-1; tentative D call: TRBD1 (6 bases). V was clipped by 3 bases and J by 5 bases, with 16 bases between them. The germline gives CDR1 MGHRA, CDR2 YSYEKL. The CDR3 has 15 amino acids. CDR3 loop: CASSQSPGGGTEAFF. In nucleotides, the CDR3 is TGCGCCAGCAGCCAGTCACCGGGAGGGGGAACTGAAGCTTTCTTT.

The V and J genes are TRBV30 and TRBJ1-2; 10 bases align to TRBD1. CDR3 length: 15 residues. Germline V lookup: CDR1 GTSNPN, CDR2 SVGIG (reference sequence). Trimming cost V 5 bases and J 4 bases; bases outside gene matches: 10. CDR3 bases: TGTGCCTGGGGGAATCCGGGACAGGGGACCTATGGCTACACCTTC. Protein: CAWGNPGQGTYGYTF.

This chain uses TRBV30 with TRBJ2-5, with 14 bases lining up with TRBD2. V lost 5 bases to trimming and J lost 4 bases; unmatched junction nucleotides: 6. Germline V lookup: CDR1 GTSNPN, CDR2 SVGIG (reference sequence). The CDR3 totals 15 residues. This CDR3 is CAWRLAGGPRETQYF. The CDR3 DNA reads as TGTGCCTGGCGACTAGCGGGAGGGCCAAGAGAGACCCAGTACTTC.

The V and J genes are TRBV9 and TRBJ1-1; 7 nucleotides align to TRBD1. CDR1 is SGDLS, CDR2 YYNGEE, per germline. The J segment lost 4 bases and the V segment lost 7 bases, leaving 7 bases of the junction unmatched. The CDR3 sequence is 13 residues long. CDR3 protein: CASSMTGLTEAFF. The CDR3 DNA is TGTGCCAGCTCCATGACAGGGCTCACTGAAGCTTTCTTT.

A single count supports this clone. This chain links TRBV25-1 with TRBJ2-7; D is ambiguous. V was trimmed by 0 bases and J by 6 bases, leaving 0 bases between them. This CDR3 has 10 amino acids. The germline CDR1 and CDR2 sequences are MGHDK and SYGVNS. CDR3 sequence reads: CASSEYEQYF. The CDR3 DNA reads TGTGCCAGCAGTGAATACGAGCAGTACTTC.

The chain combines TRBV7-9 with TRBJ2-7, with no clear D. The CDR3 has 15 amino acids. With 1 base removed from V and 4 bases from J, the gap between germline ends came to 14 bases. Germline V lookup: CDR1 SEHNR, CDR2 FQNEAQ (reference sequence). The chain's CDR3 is CASSLGEGWGYEQYF. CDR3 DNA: TGTGCCAGCAGCTTAGGTGAAGGGTGGGGATACGAGCAGTACTTC.

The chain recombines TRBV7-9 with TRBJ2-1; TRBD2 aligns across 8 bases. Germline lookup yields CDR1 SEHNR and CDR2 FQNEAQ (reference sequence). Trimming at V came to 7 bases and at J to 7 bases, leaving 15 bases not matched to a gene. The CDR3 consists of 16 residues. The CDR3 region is CASNAPENSGINEQFF. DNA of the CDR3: TGTGCCAGCAACGCCCCTGAGAATAGCGGGATTAATGAGCAGTTCTTC. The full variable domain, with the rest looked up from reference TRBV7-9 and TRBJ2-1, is DTGVSQNPRHKITKRGQNVTFRCDPISEHNRLYWYRQTLGQGPEFLTYFQNEAQLEKSRLLSDRFSAERPKGSFSTLEIQRTEQGDSAMYLCASNAPENSGINEQFFGPGTRLTVL.

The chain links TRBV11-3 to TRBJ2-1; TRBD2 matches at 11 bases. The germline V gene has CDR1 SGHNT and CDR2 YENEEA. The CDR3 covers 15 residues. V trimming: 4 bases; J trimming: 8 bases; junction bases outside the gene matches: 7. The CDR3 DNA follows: TGTGCCAGCAGCTCATTAGCGGGAGGGTTAGATGAGCAGTTCTTC. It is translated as CASSSLAGGLDEQFF.

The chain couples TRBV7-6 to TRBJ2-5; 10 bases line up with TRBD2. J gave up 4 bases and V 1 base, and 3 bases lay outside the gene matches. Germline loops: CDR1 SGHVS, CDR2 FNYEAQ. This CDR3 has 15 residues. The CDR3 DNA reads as TGTGCCAGCAGCTTAGACACTAGCGGGACAGAGACCCAGTACTTC. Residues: CASSLDTSGTETQYF. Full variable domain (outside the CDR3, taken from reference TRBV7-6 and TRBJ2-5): GAGVSQSPRYKVTKRGQDVALRCDPISGHVSLYWYRQALGQGPEFLTYFNYEAQQDKSGLPNDRFSAERPEGSISTLTIQRTEQRDSAMYRCASSLDTSGTETQYFGPGTRLLVL.

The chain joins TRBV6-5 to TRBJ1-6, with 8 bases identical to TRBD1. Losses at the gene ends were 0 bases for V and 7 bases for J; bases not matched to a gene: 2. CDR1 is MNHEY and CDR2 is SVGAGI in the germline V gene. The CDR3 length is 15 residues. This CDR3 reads CASSYSRTGNSPLHF. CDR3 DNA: TGTGCCAGCAGTTACTCGAGGACAGGGAATTCACCCCTCCACTTT.

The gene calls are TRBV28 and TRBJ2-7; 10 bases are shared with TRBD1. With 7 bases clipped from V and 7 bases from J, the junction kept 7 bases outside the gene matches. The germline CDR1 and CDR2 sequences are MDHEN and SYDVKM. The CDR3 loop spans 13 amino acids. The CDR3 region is CASTRQGASEQYF. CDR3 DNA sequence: TGTGCCAGCACCCGACAGGGGGCTAGTGAGCAGTACTTC.

In DNA, the CDR3 is TGTGCCAGCAGCTACGGCGGGGAGCTGTTTTTT. It encodes CASSYGGELFF. This chain joins TRBV27 and TRBJ2-2; no clear D. The CDR3 sequence is 11 residues long. The V gene's germline CDR1 is MNHEY and CDR2 SMNVEV (reference sequence). Deletions cut 6 bases from V and 7 bases from J, with 6 bases between.

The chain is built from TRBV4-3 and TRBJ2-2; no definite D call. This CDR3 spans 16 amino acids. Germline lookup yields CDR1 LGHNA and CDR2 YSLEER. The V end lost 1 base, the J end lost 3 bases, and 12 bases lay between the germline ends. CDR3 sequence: CASSQGVSRYTGELFF. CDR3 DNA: TGCGCCAGCAGCCAAGGCGTCTCGCGGTACACCGGGGAGCTGTTTTTT.

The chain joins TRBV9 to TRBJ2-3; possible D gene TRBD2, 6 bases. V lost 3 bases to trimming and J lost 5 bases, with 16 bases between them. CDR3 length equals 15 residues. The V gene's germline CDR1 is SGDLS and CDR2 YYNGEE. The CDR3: CASSDLGLGGDTQYF. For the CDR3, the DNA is TGTGCCAGCAGCGACCTTGGACTGGGGGGAGATACGCAGTATTTT.

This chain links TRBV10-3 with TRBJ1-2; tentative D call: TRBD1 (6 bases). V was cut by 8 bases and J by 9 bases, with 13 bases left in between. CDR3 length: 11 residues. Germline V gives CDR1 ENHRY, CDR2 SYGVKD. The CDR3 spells CAISTGGSYTF. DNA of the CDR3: TGTGCCATCTCGACAGGAGGAAGCTACACCTTC.

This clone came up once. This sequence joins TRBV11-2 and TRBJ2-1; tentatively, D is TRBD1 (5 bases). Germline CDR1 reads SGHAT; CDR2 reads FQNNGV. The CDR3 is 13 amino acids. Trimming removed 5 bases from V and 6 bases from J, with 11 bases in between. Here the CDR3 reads CASSALRGNEQFF. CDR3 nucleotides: TGTGCCAGCAGCGCCCTTAGGGGCAATGAGCAGTTCTTC. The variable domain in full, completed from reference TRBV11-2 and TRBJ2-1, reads EAGVAQSPRYKIIEKRQSVAFWCNPISGHATLYWYQQILGQGPKLLIQFQNNGVVDDSQLPKDRFSAERLKGVDSTLKIQPAKLEDSAVYLCASSALRGNEQFFGPGTRLTVL.

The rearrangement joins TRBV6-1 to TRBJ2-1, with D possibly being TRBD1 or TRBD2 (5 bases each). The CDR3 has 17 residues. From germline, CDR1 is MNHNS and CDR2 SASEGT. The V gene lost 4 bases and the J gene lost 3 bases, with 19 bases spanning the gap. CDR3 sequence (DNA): TGTGCCAGCAGTGGGGTTGTATGGGGACGAGGCTACAATGAGCAGTTCTTC. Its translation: CASSGVVWGRGYNEQFF.

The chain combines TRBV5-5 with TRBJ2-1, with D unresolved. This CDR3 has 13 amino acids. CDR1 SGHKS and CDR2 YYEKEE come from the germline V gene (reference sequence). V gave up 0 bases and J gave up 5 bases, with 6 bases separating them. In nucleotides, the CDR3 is TGTGCCAGCAGCTTGGAAGATAACAATGAGCAGTTCTTC. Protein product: CASSLEDNNEQFF.

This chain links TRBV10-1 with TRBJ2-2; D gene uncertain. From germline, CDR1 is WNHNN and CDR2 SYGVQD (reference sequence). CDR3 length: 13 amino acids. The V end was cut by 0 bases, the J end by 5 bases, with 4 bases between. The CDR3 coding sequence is TGCGCCAGCAGTGAGTCATCTACCGGGGAGCTGTTTTTT. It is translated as CASSESSTGELFF.

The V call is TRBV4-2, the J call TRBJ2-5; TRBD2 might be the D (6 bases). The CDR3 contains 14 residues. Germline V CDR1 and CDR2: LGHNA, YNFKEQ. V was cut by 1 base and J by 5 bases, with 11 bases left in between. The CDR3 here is CASSQAGVDETQYF. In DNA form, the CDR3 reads TGTGCCAGCAGCCAAGCGGGGGTGGATGAGACCCAGTACTTC.